Below are 19 T cell receptor beta chains sequenced from a single sample in a study of shared clonotypes between healthy human individuals. The data were produced by immunoSEQ multiplex PCR, yet TCRdb's version contains in-frame clones alone and is incomplete. The sample has just over 2,000,000 clones; over 85% are singletons. The sample was naive CD4+ T cells sorted from blood. The sample's subset: CD45RA+ positively selected. These receptor sequences come from a young man in good health.

This chain connects TRBV7-2 to TRBJ2-5; the D is unclear. The CDR3 covers 15 residues. Germline V gene data show CDR1 as SGHTA and CDR2 as FQGNSA. The V gene lost 2 bases and the J gene lost 2 bases, with 12 bases spanning the gap. CDR3 DNA: TGTGCCAGCAGCTTATATAATGGGCAACAAGAGACCCAGTACTTC. It translates to CASSLYNGQQETQYF.

The CDR3 loop reads CASSPRDTNEKLFF. The DNA of the CDR3 is TGTGCCAGCAGCCCACGGGACACTAATGAAAAACTGTTTTTT. V usage is TRBV2 and J usage is TRBJ1-4, with a tentative D call TRBD1 (5 bases). Trimming took off 6 bases at V and 2 bases at J, with 10 bases between the two ends. There are 14 residues in the CDR3. Germline assignment: CDR1 SNHLY and CDR2 FYNNEI.

The chain joins TRBV4-1 to TRBJ1-5; tentative D call: TRBD1 (6 bases). CDR1 MGHRA and CDR2 YSYEKL come from the germline V gene. V gave up 2 bases and J gave up 2 bases, with 13 bases separating them. This CDR3 has 16 amino acids. The CDR3 reads CASSQWGALGNQPQHF. As DNA, the CDR3 is TGCGCCAGCAGCCAATGGGGGGCGTTAGGCAATCAGCCCCAGCATTTT.

V gene TRBV29-1 combines with J gene TRBJ1-3, with D tentatively TRBD1 (5 bases). The germline CDR1 and CDR2 sequences are SQVTM and ANQGSEA. The CDR3 extends over 14 amino acids. V dropped 7 bases and J dropped 4 bases, with 17 bases sitting between them. CDR3 sequence: CSERLEGIGNTIYF. The CDR3 DNA sequence: TGCAGCGAAAGATTGGAGGGGATCGGAAACACCATATATTTT.

V and J are TRBV5-1 and TRBJ1-6; possibly TRBD1 for D (6 bases). The CDR3 is 15 amino acids. V dropped 2 bases and J dropped 7 bases, with 13 bases sitting between them. The V gene's germline CDR1 is SGHRS and CDR2 YFSETQ. The CDR3 sequence is CASSFWGAGNSPLHF. In DNA form, the CDR3 reads TGCGCCAGCAGCTTTTGGGGGGCAGGGAATTCACCCCTCCACTTT.

This clone appeared a single time. The chain combines TRBV14 with TRBJ1-2; D is ambiguous. CDR3 length equals 15 residues. CDR1 and CDR2 from the germline V gene are SGHDN and FVKESK. The V and J ends lost 1 base and 5 bases respectively, with 14 bases between them. This chain's CDR3 is CASSQVDSGSYGYTF. CDR3 bases: TGTGCCAGCAGCCAAGTGGATTCGGGGTCTTATGGCTACACCTTC.

CDR3 in DNA: TGTGCCAGCAGTGGTCAAGCGCTAGCGGCGCAAGAGACCCAGTACTTC. Translating gives CASSGQALAAQETQYF. J is TRBJ2-5 and V is TRBV2; TRBD2 agrees at 7 bases. This CDR3 is 16 amino acids long. CDR1 and CDR2 (germline): SNHLY, FYNNEI. Unmatched junction bases numbered 10, after V lost 4 bases and J lost 2 bases.

This clone was seen more than once but under ten times. This rearrangement joins TRBV7-7 to TRBJ1-5, with D uncertain. This CDR3 has 10 amino acids. Germline-derived CDR1 and CDR2 are SSHAT and FNYEAQ (reference sequence). This CDR3 reads CARANQPQHF. The CDR3 coding sequence is TGTGCTCGGGCAAATCAGCCCCAGCATTTT.

The chain carries TRBV18 and TRBJ2-5, with 12 bases identical to TRBD1. The germline gives CDR1 KGHSH, CDR2 LQKENI. The CDR3 is made up of 15 amino acids. Trimming cost V 6 bases and J 4 bases; bases outside gene matches: 6. CDR3: CASSSGTGGAETQYF. CDR3 nucleotide sequence: TGTGCCAGCTCCTCCGGGACAGGGGGCGCAGAGACCCAGTACTTC.

V and J are TRBV15 and TRBJ1-2, with D perhaps matching TRBD1 (5 bases). The V gene's germline CDR1 is LNHNV and CDR2 YYDKDF (reference sequence). V dropped 0 bases and J dropped 8 bases, with 10 bases sitting between them. CDR3 length: 13 amino acids. DNA for the CDR3: TGTGCCACCAGCAGAGACAGGGATGAAGGCTACACCTTC. This codes for CATSRDRDEGYTF.

The CDR3 here is CASSPEKAGETQYF. CDR3 nucleotides: TGTGCCAGCAGCCCGGAGAAGGCGGGAGAGACCCAGTACTTC. The V call is TRBV5-6, the J call TRBJ2-5; weak D call: TRBD2 (5 bases). There are 14 residues in the CDR3. V was cut by 4 bases and J by 4 bases, with 14 bases left in between. CDR1 SGHDT and CDR2 YYEEEE come from the germline V gene.

The V call is TRBV29-1, the J call TRBJ1-1; D unclear. This CDR3 comprises 15 residues. Per germline, CDR1 SQVTM and CDR2 ANQGSEA. The V end was cut by 4 bases, the J end by 2 bases, with 17 bases between. This chain's CDR3 is CSVGLLLVGNTEAFF. The CDR3 region has the DNA TGCAGCGTTGGTTTGTTGTTGGTGGGTAACACTGAAGCTTTCTTT.

The chain links TRBV30 to TRBJ1-6; weak D call: TRBD1 (5 bases). The CDR3 runs to 16 residues. The germline V gene encodes CDR1 GTSNPN and CDR2 SVGIG (reference sequence). V lost 4 bases, J lost 3 bases, and 16 bases lay in between. The CDR3 DNA follows: TGTGCCTGGACCCGGCGGGGGGAATTCTATAATTCACCCCTCCACTTT. As protein: CAWTRRGEFYNSPLHF.

CDR3 coding DNA: TGTGCCATCTCACAAGGGGGTAATGAGCAGTTCTTC. Amino acid sequence: CAISQGGNEQFF. The chain is built from TRBV19 and TRBJ2-1; D is perhaps TRBD1 (6 bases). The CDR3 is 12 residues long. The V gene's germline CDR1 is LNHDA and CDR2 SQIVND (reference sequence). The V gene lost 10 bases and the J gene lost 7 bases, with 14 bases spanning the gap. Full variable domain (rest looked up from reference TRBV19 and TRBJ2-1): DGGITQSPKYLFRKEGQNVTLSCEQNLNHDAMYWYRQDPGQGLRLIYYSQIVNDFQKGDIAEGYSVSREKKESFPLTVTSAQKNPTAFYLCAISQGGNEQFFGPGTRLTVL.

The chain employs TRBV9 and TRBJ1-4; 7 nucleotides line up with TRBD1. The ends lost 4 bases at V and 2 bases at J; junction bases unmatched: 8. From germline, CDR1 is SGDLS and CDR2 YYNGEE. There are 16 residues in the CDR3. Here the CDR3 DNA reads TGTGCCAGCAGCTCGCGACAGGGTGGCACTAATGAAAAACTGTTTTTT. Residues: CASSSRQGGTNEKLFF.

The chain joins TRBV28 to TRBJ2-7, with 8 positions matching TRBD2. The CDR3 loop spans 15 amino acids. CDR1 and CDR2 from the germline V gene are MDHEN and SYDVKM. V trimming: 3 bases; J trimming: 4 bases; junction bases outside the gene matches: 8. The CDR3 nucleotides read TGTGCCAGCAGTTTTTCGGGACTAGGGGGATACGAGCAGTACTTC. Amino acids: CASSFSGLGGYEQYF.

The gene calls are TRBV28 and TRBJ1-1; the D is unclear. CDR1 is MDHEN, CDR2 SYDVKM, per germline. CDR3 size: 14 residues. Between the trimmed V and J ends, which lost 4 bases and 0 bases, there was a span of 9 bases. Written as DNA, the CDR3 is TGTGCCAGCAGTTCCCCCCACATGAACACTGAAGCTTTCTTT. Amino acids: CASSSPHMNTEAFF.

The rearrangement joins TRBV27 to TRBJ1-6, with D unclear. The CDR3 runs 15 residues. Trimming took off 7 bases at V and 3 bases at J, with 13 bases between the two ends. Germline V gene data show CDR1 as MNHEY and CDR2 as SMNVEV (reference sequence). The CDR3 coding sequence is TGTGCCAGCACCTCGGACGGGGTCTATAATTCACCCCTCCACTTT. Amino acids: CASTSDGVYNSPLHF.

Comments on this clone: Other DNA sequences in this sample translate to the same CDR3. The chain is built from TRBV10-3 and TRBJ2-7; D is perhaps TRBD1 (5 bases). V was cut by 0 bases and J by 3 bases, with 9 bases left in between. CDR3 size: 14 residues. Germline CDR1 and CDR2: ENHRY and SYGVKD. The CDR3 DNA follows: TGTGCCATCAGTGAGTCCGGCCAGGGCTACGAGCAGTACTTC. It is translated as CAISESGQGYEQYF.